Listed below are T cell receptor beta chains from one sample, sequenced in a study of spatial heterogeneity in lung cancer. Each CDR3 protein gets one entry after TCRdb re-called the 5' RACE reads with MiXCR. Of 15,000 to 20,000 distinct CDR3 sequences listed, about a fifth are singletons. Here the sequenced sample was PBMCs, taken at surgery. Receptor source: a female donor with early-stage non-small cell lung cancer. Both conserved end residues are part of each CDR3. The order of the fields is J gene, clone size, V gene, D gene, CDR3 DNA, CDR3 protein. A D gene is named only where the DNA matches it firmly. The size field is filled for only some rows; it gives once, few, many or a size class.

TRBJ2-4	many	TRBV4-3	NA	TGCGCCAGCAGCCGAGGAACTGACGGGAGCATATTAGCCAAAAACATTCAGTACTTC	CASSRGTDGSILAKNIQYF
TRBJ1-1	many	TRBV5-1	NA	TGCGCCAGCAGCTTGGGGTCAAGTATTCGTAACACTGAAGCTTTCTTT	CASSLGSSIRNTEAFF
TRBJ1-1	medium-sized	TRBV28	NA	TGTGCCAGCAGTTTATATGAGGGCGGATTCCCGAGTGAAGCTTTCTTT	CASSLYEGGFPSEAFF
TRBJ2-2	many	TRBV28	NA	TGTGCCAGCAGTTGGGTGGGAACACCCACCGGGGAGCTGTTTTTT	CASSWVGTPTGELFF
TRBJ2-3	NA	TRBV30	TRBD2	TGTGCCTGGAGTCGGACTAGCGGGAGGGCAGATACGCAGTATTTT	CAWSRTSGRADTQYF
TRBJ2-1	many	TRBV27	NA	TGTGCCAGCAGTTTCCGCAGCAGGGGCAATGAGCAGTTCTTC	CASSFRSRGNEQFF
TRBJ2-7	NA	TRBV6-1	TRBD1	TGTGCCAGCAGTTCCCGACAGGGTCTCTACGAGCAGTACTTC	CASSSRQGLYEQYF
TRBJ2-5	many	TRBV6-2/TRBV6-3	NA	TGTGCCAGCAGTCCCGGGACAAACCCGACGGAGACCCAGTACTTC	CASSPGTNPTETQYF
TRBJ2-2	many	TRBV4-3	NA	TGCGCCAGCAGCCAAGGCGGGACGACGAACACCGGGGAGCTGTTTTTT	CASSQGGTTNTGELFF
TRBJ2-3	NA	TRBV6-2/TRBV6-3	NA	TGTGCCAGCAGTTACTCGTCCCGGGACTTTTTCGGTAGAGATACGCAGTATTTT	CASSYSSRDFFGRDTQYF